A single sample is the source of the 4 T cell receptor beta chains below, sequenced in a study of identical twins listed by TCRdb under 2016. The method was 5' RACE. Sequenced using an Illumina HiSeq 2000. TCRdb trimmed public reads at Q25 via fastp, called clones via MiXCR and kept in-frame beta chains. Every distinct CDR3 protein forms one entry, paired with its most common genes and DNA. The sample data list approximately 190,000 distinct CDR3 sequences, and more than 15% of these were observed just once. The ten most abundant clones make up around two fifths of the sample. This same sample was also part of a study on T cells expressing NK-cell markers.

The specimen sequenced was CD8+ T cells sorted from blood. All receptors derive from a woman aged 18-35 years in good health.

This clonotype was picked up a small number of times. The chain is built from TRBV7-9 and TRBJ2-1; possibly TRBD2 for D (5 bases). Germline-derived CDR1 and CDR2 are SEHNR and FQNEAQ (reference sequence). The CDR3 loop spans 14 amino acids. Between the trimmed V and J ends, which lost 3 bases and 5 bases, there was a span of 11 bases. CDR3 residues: CASSFPVGDNEQFF. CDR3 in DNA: TGTGCCAGCAGCTTCCCCGTCGGGGACAATGAGCAGTTCTTC.

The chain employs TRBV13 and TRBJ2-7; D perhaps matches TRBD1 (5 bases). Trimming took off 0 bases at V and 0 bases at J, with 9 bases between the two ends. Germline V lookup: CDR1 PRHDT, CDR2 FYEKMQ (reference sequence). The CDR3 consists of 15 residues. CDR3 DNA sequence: TGTGCCAGCAGCTTAGGGACAGTAAGCTCCTACGAGCAGTACTTC. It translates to CASSLGTVSSYEQYF.

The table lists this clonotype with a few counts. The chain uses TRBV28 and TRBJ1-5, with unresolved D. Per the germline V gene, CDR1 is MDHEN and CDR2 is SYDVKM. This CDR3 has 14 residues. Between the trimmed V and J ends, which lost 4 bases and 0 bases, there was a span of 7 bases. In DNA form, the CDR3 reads TGTGCCAGCAGTTCCCCCGGTAGCAATCAGCCCCAGCATTTT. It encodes CASSSPGSNQPQHF.

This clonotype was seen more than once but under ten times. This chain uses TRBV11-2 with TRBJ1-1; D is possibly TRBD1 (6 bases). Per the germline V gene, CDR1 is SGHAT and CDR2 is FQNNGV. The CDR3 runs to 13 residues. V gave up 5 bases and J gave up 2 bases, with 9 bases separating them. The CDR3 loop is CASSRTENTEAFF. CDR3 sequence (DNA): TGTGCCAGCAGCCGGACAGAAAACACTGAAGCTTTCTTT.